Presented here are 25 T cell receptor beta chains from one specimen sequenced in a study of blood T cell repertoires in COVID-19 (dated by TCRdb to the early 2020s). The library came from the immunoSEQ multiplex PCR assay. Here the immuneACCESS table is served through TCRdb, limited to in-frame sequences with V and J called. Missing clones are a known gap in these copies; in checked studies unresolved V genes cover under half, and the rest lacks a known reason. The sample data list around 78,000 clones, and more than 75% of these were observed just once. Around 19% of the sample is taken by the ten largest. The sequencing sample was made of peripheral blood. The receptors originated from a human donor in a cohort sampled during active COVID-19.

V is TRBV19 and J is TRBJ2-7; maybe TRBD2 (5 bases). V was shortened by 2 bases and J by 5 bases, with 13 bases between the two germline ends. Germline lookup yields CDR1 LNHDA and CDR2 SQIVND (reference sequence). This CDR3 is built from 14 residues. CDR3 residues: CASSIMSLRDEQYF. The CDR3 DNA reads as TGTGCCAGTAGTATAATGAGTTTGCGGGACGAGCAGTACTTC.

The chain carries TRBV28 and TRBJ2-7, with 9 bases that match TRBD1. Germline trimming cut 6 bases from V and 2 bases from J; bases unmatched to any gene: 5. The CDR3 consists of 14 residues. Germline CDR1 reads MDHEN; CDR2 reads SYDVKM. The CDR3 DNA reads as TGTGCCAGCAGCACGACAGGGGGAGCCTACGAGCAGTACTTC. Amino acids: CASSTTGGAYEQYF. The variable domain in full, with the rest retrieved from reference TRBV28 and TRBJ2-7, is DVKVTQSSRYLVKRTGEKVFLECVQDMDHENMFWYRQDPGLGLRLIYFSYDVKMKEKGDIPEGYSVSREKKERFSLILESASTNQTSMYLCASSTTGGAYEQYFGPGTRLTVT.

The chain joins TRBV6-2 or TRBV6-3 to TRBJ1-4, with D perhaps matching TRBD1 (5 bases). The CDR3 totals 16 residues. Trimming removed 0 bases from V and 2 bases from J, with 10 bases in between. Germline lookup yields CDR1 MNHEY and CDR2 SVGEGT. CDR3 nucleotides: TGTGCCAGCAGTTACTCCTCAGGGTCTACTAATGAAAAACTGTTTTTT. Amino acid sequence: CASSYSSGSTNEKLFF.

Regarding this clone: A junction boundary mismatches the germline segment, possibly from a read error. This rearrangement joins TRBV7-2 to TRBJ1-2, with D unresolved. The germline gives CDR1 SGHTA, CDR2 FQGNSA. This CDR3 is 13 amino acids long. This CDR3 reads CASSSRRNAEYYF. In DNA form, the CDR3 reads TGTGCCAGCAGCTCCCGACGGAATGCGGAATACTACTTC.

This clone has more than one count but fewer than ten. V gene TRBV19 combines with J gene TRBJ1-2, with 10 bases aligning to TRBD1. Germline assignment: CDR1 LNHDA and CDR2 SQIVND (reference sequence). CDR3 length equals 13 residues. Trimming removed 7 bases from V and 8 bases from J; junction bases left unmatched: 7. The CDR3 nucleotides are TGTGCCAGTACCCCAGGGACAGGGGACGGCTACACCTTC. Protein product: CASTPGTGDGYTF.

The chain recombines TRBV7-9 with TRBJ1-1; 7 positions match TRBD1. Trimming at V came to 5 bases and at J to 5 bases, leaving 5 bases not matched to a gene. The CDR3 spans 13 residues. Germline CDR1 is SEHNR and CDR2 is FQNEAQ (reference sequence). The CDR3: CASSQGGGTEAFF. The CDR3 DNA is TGTGCCAGCAGCCAGGGGGGCGGAACTGAAGCTTTCTTT.

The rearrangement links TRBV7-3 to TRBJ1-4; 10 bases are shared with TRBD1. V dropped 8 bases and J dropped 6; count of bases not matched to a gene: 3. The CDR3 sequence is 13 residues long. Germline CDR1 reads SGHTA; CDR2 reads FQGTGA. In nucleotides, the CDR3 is TGTGCCAGCTTGACAGGGGGCGATGAAAAACTGTTTTTT. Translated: CASLTGGDEKLFF.

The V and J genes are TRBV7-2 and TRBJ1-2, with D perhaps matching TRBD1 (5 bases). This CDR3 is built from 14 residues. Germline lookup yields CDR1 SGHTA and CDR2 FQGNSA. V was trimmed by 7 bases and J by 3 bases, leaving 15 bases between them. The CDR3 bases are TGTGCCAGCACGCGACAGACGAACGACTATGGCTACACCTTC. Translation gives CASTRQTNDYGYTF. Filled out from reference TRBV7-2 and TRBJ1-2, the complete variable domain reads GAGVSQSPSNKVTEKGKDVELRCDPISGHTALYWYRQSLGQGLEFLIYFQGNSAPDKSGLPSDRFSAERTGGSVSTLTIQRTQQEDSAVYLCASTRQTNDYGYTFGSGTRLTVV.

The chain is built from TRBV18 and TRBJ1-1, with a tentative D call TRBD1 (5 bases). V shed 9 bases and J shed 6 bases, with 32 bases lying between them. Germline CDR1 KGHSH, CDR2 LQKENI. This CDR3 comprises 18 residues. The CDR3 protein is CASQRTSTSVGIFAEAFF. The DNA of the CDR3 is TGTGCCAGTCAAAGGACAAGCACCTCAGTTGGGATTTTTGCTGAAGCTTTCTTT.

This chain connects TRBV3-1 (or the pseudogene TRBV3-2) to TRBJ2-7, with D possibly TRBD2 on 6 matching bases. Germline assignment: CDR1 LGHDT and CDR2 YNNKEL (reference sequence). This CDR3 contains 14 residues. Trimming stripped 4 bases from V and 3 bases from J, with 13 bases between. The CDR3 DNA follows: TGTGCCAGCAGCCCCCTTACGACTAGCTACGAGCAGTACTTC. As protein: CASSPLTTSYEQYF.

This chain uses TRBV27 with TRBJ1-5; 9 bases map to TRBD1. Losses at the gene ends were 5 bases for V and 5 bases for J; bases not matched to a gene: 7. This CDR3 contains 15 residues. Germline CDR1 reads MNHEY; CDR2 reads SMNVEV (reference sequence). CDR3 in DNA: TGTGCCAGCAGTCCCGCGGGACAGGGTGATCAGCCCCAGCATTTT. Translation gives CASSPAGQGDQPQHF.

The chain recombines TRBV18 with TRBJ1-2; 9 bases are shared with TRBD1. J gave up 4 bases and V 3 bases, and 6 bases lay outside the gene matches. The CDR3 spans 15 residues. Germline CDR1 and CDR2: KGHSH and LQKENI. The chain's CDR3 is CASSPGTGTGYGYTF. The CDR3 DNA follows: TGTGCCAGCTCACCCGGGACAGGGACGGGCTATGGCTACACCTTC.

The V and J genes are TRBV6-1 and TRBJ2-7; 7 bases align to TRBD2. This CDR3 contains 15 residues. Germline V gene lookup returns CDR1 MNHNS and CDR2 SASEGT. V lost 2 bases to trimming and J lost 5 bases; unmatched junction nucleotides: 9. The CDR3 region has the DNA TGTGCCAGCAGTGAATTGGTGGGGGGGGAAGACGAGCAGTACTTC. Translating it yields CASSELVGGEDEQYF.

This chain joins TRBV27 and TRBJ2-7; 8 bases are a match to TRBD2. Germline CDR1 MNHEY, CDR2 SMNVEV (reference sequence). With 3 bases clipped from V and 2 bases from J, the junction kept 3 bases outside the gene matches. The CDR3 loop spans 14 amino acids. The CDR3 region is CASSFGAGAYEQYF. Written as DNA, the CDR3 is TGTGCCAGCAGTTTCGGAGCGGGAGCCTACGAGCAGTACTTC.

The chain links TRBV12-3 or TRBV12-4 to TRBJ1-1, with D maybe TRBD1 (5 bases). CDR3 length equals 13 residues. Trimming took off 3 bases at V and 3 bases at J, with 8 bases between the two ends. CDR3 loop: CASSFLGDTEAFF. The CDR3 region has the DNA TGTGCCAGCAGTTTTCTAGGGGACACTGAAGCTTTCTTT.

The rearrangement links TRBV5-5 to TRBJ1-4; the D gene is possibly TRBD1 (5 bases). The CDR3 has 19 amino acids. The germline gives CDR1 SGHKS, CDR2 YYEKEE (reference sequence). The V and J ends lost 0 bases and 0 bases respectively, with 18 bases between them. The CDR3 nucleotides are TGTGCCAGCAGCTTGGGCCCCCTACGACAGAAAGCAACTAATGAAAAACTGTTTTTT. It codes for CASSLGPLRQKATNEKLFF.

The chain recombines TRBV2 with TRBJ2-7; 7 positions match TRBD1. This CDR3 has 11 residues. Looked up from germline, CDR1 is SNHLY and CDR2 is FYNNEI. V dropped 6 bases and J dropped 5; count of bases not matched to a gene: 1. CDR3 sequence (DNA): TGTGCCAGCAGCACAGGGGACGAGCAGTACTTC. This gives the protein CASSTGDEQYF.

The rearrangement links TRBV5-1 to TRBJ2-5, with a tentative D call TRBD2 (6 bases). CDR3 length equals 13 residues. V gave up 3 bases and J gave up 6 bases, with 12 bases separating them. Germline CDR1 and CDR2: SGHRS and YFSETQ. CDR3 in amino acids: CASSWGGSKTQYF. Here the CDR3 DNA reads TGCGCCAGCAGCTGGGGAGGTAGTAAGACCCAGTACTTC.

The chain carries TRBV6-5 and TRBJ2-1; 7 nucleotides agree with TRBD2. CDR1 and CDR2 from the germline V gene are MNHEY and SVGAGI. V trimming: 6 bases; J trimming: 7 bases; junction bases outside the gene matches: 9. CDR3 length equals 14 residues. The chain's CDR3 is CASRQPSGNNEQFF. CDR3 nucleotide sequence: TGTGCCAGCAGACAGCCCAGCGGGAATAATGAGCAGTTCTTC.

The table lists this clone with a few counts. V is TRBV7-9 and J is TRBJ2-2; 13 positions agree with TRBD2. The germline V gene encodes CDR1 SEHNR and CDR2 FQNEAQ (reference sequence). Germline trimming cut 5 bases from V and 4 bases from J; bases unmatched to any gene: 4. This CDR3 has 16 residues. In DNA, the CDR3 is TGTGCCAGCAGCCCCACTAGCGGGGGGGGCACCGGGGAGCTGTTTTTT. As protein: CASSPTSGGGTGELFF.

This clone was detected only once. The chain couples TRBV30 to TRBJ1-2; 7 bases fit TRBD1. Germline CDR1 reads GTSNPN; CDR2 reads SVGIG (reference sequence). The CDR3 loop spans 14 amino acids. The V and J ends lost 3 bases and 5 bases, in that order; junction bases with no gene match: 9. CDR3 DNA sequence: TGTGCCTGGAGAAAACGACAGGGATGGTATGGCTACACCTTC. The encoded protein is CAWRKRQGWYGYTF.

CDR3 amino acids: CASSQGASGANVLTF. Here the CDR3 DNA reads TGCGCCAGCAGCCAAGGGGCCTCTGGGGCCAACGTCCTGACTTTC. V usage is TRBV4-3 and J usage is TRBJ2-6; no clear D. Trimming removed 1 base from V and 0 bases from J, with 4 bases in between. The CDR3 spans 15 residues. Germline CDR1 LGHNA, CDR2 YSLEER.

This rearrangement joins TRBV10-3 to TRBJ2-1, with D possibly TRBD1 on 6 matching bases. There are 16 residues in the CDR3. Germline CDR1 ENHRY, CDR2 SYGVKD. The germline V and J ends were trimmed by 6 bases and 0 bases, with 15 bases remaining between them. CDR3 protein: CAIRNRVLSSYNEQFF. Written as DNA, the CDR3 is TGTGCCATCAGAAACAGGGTCTTAAGCTCCTACAATGAGCAGTTCTTC.

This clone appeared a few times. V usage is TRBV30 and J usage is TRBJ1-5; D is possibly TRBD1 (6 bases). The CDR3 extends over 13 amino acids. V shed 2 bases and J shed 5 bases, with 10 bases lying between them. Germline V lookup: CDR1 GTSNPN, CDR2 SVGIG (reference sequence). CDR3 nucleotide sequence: TGTGCCTGGAGTTCCTCAGGGGATCAGCCCCAGCATTTT. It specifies CAWSSSGDQPQHF.

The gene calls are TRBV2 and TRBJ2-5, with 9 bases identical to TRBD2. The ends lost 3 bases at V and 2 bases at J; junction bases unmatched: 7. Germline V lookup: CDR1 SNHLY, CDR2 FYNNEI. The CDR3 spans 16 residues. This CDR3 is CASSDGTSLSQETQYF. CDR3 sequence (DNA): TGTGCCAGCAGTGACGGGACTAGCCTCTCTCAAGAGACCCAGTACTTC. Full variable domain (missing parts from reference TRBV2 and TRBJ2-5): EPEVTQTPSHQVTQMGQEVILRCVPISNHLYFYWYRQILGQKVEFLVSFYNNEISEKSEIFDDQFSVERPDGSNFTLKIRSTKLEDSAMYFCASSDGTSLSQETQYFGPGTRLLVL.